The 4 T cell receptor beta chains given below trace back to one sample, sequenced in a study of PD-L1 blockade in urothelial cancer. Assay used: immunoSEQ multiplex PCR; TCRdb lists only in-frame clones, some missing. Of 100,000 to 150,000 clones in the sample, roughly 82% are singletons; the top ten hold 2.4%. Time point here: peripheral blood 6 weeks after treatment start. The specimen comprised PBMCs, sampled around atezolizumab (anti-PD-L1) treatment. These receptors all come from a man aged 50-59 years with urothelial cancer.

The chain carries TRBV27 and TRBJ2-2, with 10 nucleotides matching TRBD2. Looked up from germline, CDR1 is MNHEY and CDR2 is SMNVEV (reference sequence). The CDR3 covers 15 residues. V was clipped by 4 bases and J by 7 bases; unmatched bases: 6. The CDR3 DNA follows: TGTGCCAGCAGTTCGTTAGCGGGAGGTGGCGGGGAGCTGTTTTTT. It encodes CASSSLAGGGGELFF.

The chain is built from TRBV5-7 and TRBJ2-1, with D hard to call. TRBV5-7 is recorded as an ORF, its role being uncertain. The CDR3 consists of 13 residues. V was trimmed by 0 bases and J by 2 bases, leaving 3 bases between them. The CDR3 DNA reads TGTGCCAGCAGCTTGGAGCCCTACAATGAGCAGTTCTTC. Protein sequence: CASSLEPYNEQFF.

The genes are TRBV11-2 and TRBJ2-1; perhaps TRBD2 as D (6 bases). The CDR3 consists of 15 residues. Trimming left V 8 bases short and J 0 bases short, with 14 bases between. Germline assignment: CDR1 SGHAT and CDR2 FQNNGV. In DNA form, the CDR3 reads TGTGCCAGCTGTCGGGACTTATCCTCCTACAATGAGCAGTTCTTC. Protein: CASCRDLSSYNEQFF.

This clone has only one observation. This chain uses TRBV28 with TRBJ2-5; TRBD2 matches 10 bases. Trimming at V came to 6 bases and at J to 5 bases, leaving 6 bases not matched to a gene. The CDR3 extends over 14 amino acids. Germline V gives CDR1 MDHEN, CDR2 SYDVKM. CDR3 sequence (DNA): TGTGCCAGCAGATTAGCGGGAGGTAAGGAGACCCAGTACTTC. Amino acids: CASRLAGGKETQYF.